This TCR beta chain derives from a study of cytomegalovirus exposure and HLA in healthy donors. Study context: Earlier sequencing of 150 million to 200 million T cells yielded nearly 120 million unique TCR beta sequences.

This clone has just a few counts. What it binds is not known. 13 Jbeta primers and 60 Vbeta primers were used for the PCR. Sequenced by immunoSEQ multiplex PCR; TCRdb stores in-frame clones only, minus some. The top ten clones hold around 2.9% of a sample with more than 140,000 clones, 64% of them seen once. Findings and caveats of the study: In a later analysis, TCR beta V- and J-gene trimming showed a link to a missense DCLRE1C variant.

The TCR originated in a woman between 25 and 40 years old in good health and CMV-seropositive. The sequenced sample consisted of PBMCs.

The CDR3 DNA reads TGTGCCAGCAGCCCCAGACAGGGGCCAGCAACTAATGAAAAACTGTTTTTT. Protein sequence: CASSPRQGPATNEKLFF. The rearrangement links TRBV5-4 to TRBJ1-4; TRBD1 agrees at 8 bases. V lost 4 bases, J lost 0 bases, and 8 bases stayed unmatched. The CDR3 runs 17 residues. The germline V gene has CDR1 SGHNT and CDR2 YYREEE (reference sequence).